The 5 T cell receptor beta chains below all came from one sample that was sequenced in a study of OX40 agonist ivuxolimab in advanced cancers. Sequenced by immunoSEQ multiplex PCR; TCRdb stores in-frame clones only, minus some. The sample shows just over 60,000 clones, 85% to 95% of them seen only once. Sample: CD4+ or CD8+ T cells sorted from blood, taken in a trial of the OX40 agonist ivuxolimab. The receptors were sampled from an adult with an advanced solid tumor such as melanoma, head and neck, liver or kidney cancer.

J is TRBJ2-5 and V is TRBV28; the D gene is possibly TRBD1 (6 bases). This CDR3 has 16 amino acids. Germline values: CDR1 MDHEN, CDR2 SYDVKM. Trimming took off 4 bases at V and 4 bases at J, with 19 bases between the two ends. The CDR3 region has the DNA TGTGCCAGCAGTTCCGGGACACATCCCTTTCGAGAGACCCAGTACTTC. Its translation: CASSSGTHPFRETQYF.

V is TRBV11-2 and J is TRBJ2-7; 11 bases line up with TRBD2. The CDR3 consists of 15 residues. V lost 5 bases to trimming and J lost 4 bases; unmatched junction nucleotides: 7. Germline V lookup: CDR1 SGHAT, CDR2 FQNNGV. The chain's CDR3 is CASSPPGTSGYEQYF. The CDR3 DNA follows: TGTGCCAGCAGCCCCCCCGGGACTAGCGGTTACGAGCAGTACTTC.

This sequence joins TRBV2 and TRBJ1-1, with a weak D call TRBD1 (5 bases). V lost 2 bases and J 0 bases, leaving 13 bases between the germline ends. Per the germline V gene, CDR1 is SNHLY and CDR2 is FYNNEI. CDR3 length: 16 residues. CDR3 DNA: TGTGCCAGCAGTGAAACCCTGACAGAAATGAACACTGAAGCTTTCTTT. Amino acids: CASSETLTEMNTEAFF.

This sequence joins TRBV28 and TRBJ2-1, with TRBD2 matching 11 bases. Germline CDR1 is MDHEN and CDR2 is SYDVKM. V shed 6 bases and J 3 bases; nucleotides not matched to a gene: 4. This CDR3 contains 15 residues. CDR3 bases: TGTGCCAGCAGGGAACTAGCGGGAGACTACAATGAGCAGTTCTTC. This sequence encodes CASRELAGDYNEQFF. The complete variable domain, with remaining parts taken from reference TRBV28 and TRBJ2-1, reads DVKVTQSSRYLVKRTGEKVFLECVQDMDHENMFWYRQDPGLGLRLIYFSYDVKMKEKGDIPEGYSVSREKKERFSLILESASTNQTSMYLCASRELAGDYNEQFFGPGTRLTVL.

The chain uses TRBV29-1 and TRBJ1-3, with D tentatively TRBD1 (5 bases). Trimming took off 0 bases at V and 0 bases at J, with 18 bases between the two ends. The CDR3 loop spans 18 amino acids. In germline, CDR1 is SQVTM, CDR2 ANQGSEA. CDR3 bases: TGCAGCGTTGAAGATCTCCCACAGGCAGACAGCTCTGGAAACACCATATATTTT. The encoded protein is CSVEDLPQADSSGNTIYF.